The clone carrying this T cell receptor (beta chain) was counted a few times. The antigen is unknown. The data are from a study of T-cell memory formation after mild COVID-19. At the level of the study: The study found TCR clusters largely donor specific. Study-wide results and caveats: Clones contracting over day 15 to 85 were CD4/CD8 balanced, with later expanders leaning CD4+.

The CDR3 has 13 residues. Trimming removed 6 bases from V and 2 bases from J, with 14 bases in between. CDR1 and CDR2 (germline): SQVTM, ANQGSEA. 5'RACE, which relied on constant-segment primers, yielded TCR alpha and TCR beta cDNA libraries carrying sample barcodes and UMIs. From the 5' RACE reads, TCRdb called clonotypes with MiXCR, one entry per CDR3 protein. This table holds more than 100,000 distinct CDR3 sequences, more than 15% found once. The receptor comes from a young man who had mild COVID-19 (a few samples of this study predate the infection). Cell type and time point are not known. The sample comprised PBMCs or a T cell subset sorted from them (not recorded which). The chain employs TRBV29-1 and TRBJ2-7; D is possibly TRBD2 (6 bases). The CDR3 coding sequence is TGCAGCGTGGAACGGGGGTCAGCCTACGAGCAGTACTTC. Translating it yields CSVERGSAYEQYF.